Listed here are 20 T cell receptor beta chains from one sample, sequenced in a study of memory CD4+ T cells and cytomegalovirus serostatus. Sequencing was performed with immunoSEQ multiplex PCR; in TCRdb, only in-frame clones are kept and a portion is missing. The profile covers about 50,000 clones, with 82% appearing a single time and approximately 0.55% taken by the ten largest. The sort gate was single viable CD3+CD4+CD8-CD45RO+ cells for memory CD4+ T cells. Sequenced sample: memory CD4+ T cells from blood. The receptors shown here come from an adult in good health and CMV-seronegative.

The rearrangement joins TRBV6-1 to TRBJ2-3, with TRBD2 matching over 13 bases. The germline CDR1 and CDR2 sequences are MNHNS and SASEGT. With V trimmed by 4 bases and J by 5 bases, 6 bases remained unmatched. This CDR3 has 16 amino acids. The CDR3 DNA sequence: TGTGCCAGCAGTGCAACTAGCGGGGGGGCCCAAGATACGCAGTATTTT. Translation gives CASSATSGGAQDTQYF.

The V gene is TRBV19, the J gene TRBJ1-2; no clear D gene. V lost 7 bases, J lost 0 bases, and 12 bases lay in between. The germline CDR1 and CDR2 sequences are LNHDA and SQIVND (reference sequence). The CDR3 covers 14 residues. Written as DNA, the CDR3 is TGTGCCAGTACTTCCAGTGGGACTAACTATGGCTACACCTTC. Its translation is CASTSSGTNYGYTF.

This sequence joins TRBV7-8 and TRBJ1-5, with D maybe TRBD1 (6 bases). V was cut by 5 bases and J by 0 bases, with 20 bases left in between. This CDR3 is 18 amino acids long. Germline V gives CDR1 SGHVS, CDR2 FQNEAQ. CDR3 amino acids: CASSHKGDKKYSNQPQHF. CDR3 nucleotides: TGTGCCAGCAGCCACAAAGGGGACAAAAAATATAGCAATCAGCCCCAGCATTTT.

The CDR3 loop is CASSHTSGGRDTQYF. CDR3 nucleotides: TGCGCCAGCAGCCATACTAGCGGGGGTCGAGATACGCAGTATTTT. This rearrangement joins TRBV5-1 to TRBJ2-3, with 11 bases that match TRBD2. The CDR3 has 15 residues. CDR1 and CDR2 from the germline V gene are SGHRS and YFSETQ. With 4 bases clipped from V and 5 bases from J, the junction kept 6 bases outside the gene matches.

This chain connects TRBV27 to TRBJ1-4; 7 bases are a match to TRBD1. The J segment lost 7 bases and the V segment lost 4 bases, leaving 12 bases of the junction unmatched. Germline CDR1 is MNHEY and CDR2 is SMNVEV (reference sequence). CDR3 length equals 16 residues. CDR3 nucleotide sequence: TGTGCCAGCAGTTCCTACCCACAGGGGAGGGGTGAAAAACTGTTTTTT. Amino acid sequence: CASSSYPQGRGEKLFF.

The gene calls are TRBV9 and TRBJ1-3; 10 bases fit TRBD1. The CDR3 totals 16 residues. V shed 2 bases, J shed 3 bases, and the junction held 5 bases outside the gene matches. Germline CDR1 is SGDLS and CDR2 is YYNGEE. The CDR3 is CASSVGDRGFGNTIYF. CDR3 DNA sequence: TGTGCCAGCAGCGTGGGGGACAGGGGTTTTGGAAACACCATATATTTT.

V and J are TRBV7-9 and TRBJ1-1; no reliable D call. The V end lost 1 base, the J end lost 4 bases, and 13 bases lay between the germline ends. The germline CDR1 and CDR2 sequences are SEHNR and FQNEAQ (reference sequence). This CDR3 region has 15 residues. CDR3: CASSLEASSATEAFF. In nucleotides, the CDR3 is TGTGCCAGCAGCTTAGAAGCCTCTTCGGCCACTGAAGCTTTCTTT.

About this clone: Additional DNA sequences in this sample encode the identical CDR3. The chain recombines TRBV11-2 with TRBJ1-5; D not certain. CDR1 SGHAT and CDR2 FQNNGV come from the germline V gene. V was cut by 3 bases and J by 5 bases, with 8 bases left in between. This CDR3 has 13 residues. The CDR3 here is CASSLIRDQPQHF. In DNA, the CDR3 is TGTGCCAGCAGCTTGATTCGAGATCAGCCCCAGCATTTT.

The V and J genes are TRBV5-1 and TRBJ2-3; TRBD2 agrees at 9 bases. Per the germline V gene, CDR1 is SGHRS and CDR2 is YFSETQ. The CDR3 is 17 residues long. Losses at the gene ends were 2 bases for V and 6 bases for J; bases not matched to a gene: 13. CDR3 sequence: CASSFQERASGADTQYF. DNA for the CDR3: TGCGCCAGCAGCTTTCAGGAGAGAGCTAGCGGGGCCGATACGCAGTATTTT.

Comments on this clone: One end of the junction does not line up with germline, which may come from a read error. The J gene is TRBJ1-2, the V gene TRBV15; 7 bases match TRBD1. There are 12 residues in the CDR3. The germline V gene encodes CDR1 LNHNV and CDR2 YYDKDF (reference sequence). The DNA for the CDR3 is TGTGCCACCAGCAGAGAGACGGGACAGCATAACTTC. This encodes CATSRETGQHNF.

This clone was seen a handful of times. The V and J genes are TRBV2 and TRBJ1-5, with TRBD1 matching over 7 bases. Germline V gives CDR1 SNHLY, CDR2 FYNNEI. The ends lost 6 bases at V and 2 bases at J; junction bases unmatched: 10. This CDR3 has 16 amino acids. CDR3 sequence: CASRGSGGRGNQPQHF. The CDR3 region has the DNA TGTGCCAGCAGGGGCTCAGGGGGTCGGGGCAATCAGCCCCAGCATTTT.

This chain uses TRBV27 with TRBJ2-2; D remains ambiguous. The CDR3 loop spans 14 amino acids. V was pared by 11 bases and J by 6 bases, with 19 bases between. Germline CDR1 MNHEY, CDR2 SMNVEV (reference sequence). The CDR3 coding sequence is TGTGCCTCACGCCGGGCCATAAATCCCGGGGAGCTGTTTTTT. This translates into CASRRAINPGELFF.

The V gene is TRBV28, the J gene TRBJ1-6; D call uncertain. In germline, CDR1 is MDHEN, CDR2 SYDVKM. V lost 2 bases and J lost 4, with 15 bases in between. The CDR3 covers 17 residues. The CDR3 coding sequence is TGTGCCAGCAGTTTACGGCAAGGACCGATATATAATTCACCCCTCCACTTT. Its protein product is CASSLRQGPIYNSPLHF.

The CDR3 spells CAWSSRQGTNEKLFF. The CDR3, as DNA: TGTGCCTGGAGTTCCCGACAGGGTACTAATGAAAAACTGTTTTTT. The chain links TRBV30 to TRBJ1-4; 7 bases map to TRBD1. The CDR3 spans 15 residues. Losses at the gene ends were 2 bases for V and 2 bases for J; bases not matched to a gene: 5. Germline V gives CDR1 GTSNPN, CDR2 SVGIG (reference sequence).

This clone occurred once. This sequence joins TRBV19 and TRBJ1-5, with D unclear. Per the germline V gene, CDR1 is LNHDA and CDR2 is SQIVND (reference sequence). This CDR3 has 13 amino acids. Trimming left V 5 bases short and J 5 bases short, with 10 bases between. The CDR3 protein is CASSRNYYQPQHF. Here the CDR3 DNA reads TGTGCCAGTAGTCGCAACTACTATCAGCCCCAGCATTTT.

The chain joins TRBV4-1 to TRBJ2-7; D is unresolved. Germline loops: CDR1 MGHRA, CDR2 YSYEKL. This CDR3 comprises 15 residues. Trimming took 0 bases from V and 0 from J, leaving 9 bases between them. DNA for the CDR3: TGCGCCAGCAGCCAAGAGTCGGCAGCCTCCTACGAGCAGTACTTC. Its protein product is CASSQESAASYEQYF.

The chain has TRBV19 and TRBJ2-5; D is possibly TRBD2 (6 bases). Trimming took 8 bases from V and 4 from J, leaving 14 bases between them. CDR1 LNHDA and CDR2 SQIVND come from the germline V gene (reference sequence). This CDR3 region has 13 residues. As DNA, the CDR3 is TGTGCCAGTTCCCCGGGACTCCGAGAGACCCAGTACTTC. Protein: CASSPGLRETQYF.

In this sample, this clone turned up once. The chain uses TRBV30 and TRBJ1-5; 9 bases are shared with TRBD1. The CDR3 extends over 13 amino acids. V lost 2 bases, J lost 7 bases, and 3 bases stayed unmatched. Germline V CDR1 and CDR2: GTSNPN, SVGIG (reference sequence). DNA for the CDR3: TGTGCCTGGAGTAGGACAGGGGAACAGCCCCAGCATTTT. Translation: CAWSRTGEQPQHF. Full variable domain (outside the CDR3, taken from reference TRBV30 and TRBJ1-5): SQTIHQWPATLVQPVGSPLSLECTVEGTSNPNLYWYRQAAGRGLQLLFYSVGIGQISSEVPQNLSASRPQDRQFILSSKKLLLSDSGFYLCAWSRTGEQPQHFGDGTRLSIL.

In its sample, this clone was seen a few times. This chain joins TRBV18 and TRBJ2-5, with TRBD1 identical over 10 bases. This CDR3 comprises 15 residues. V shed 0 bases, J shed 3 bases, and the junction held 1 base outside the gene matches. The germline V gene has CDR1 KGHSH and CDR2 LQKENI. This chain's CDR3 is CASSPPGTGEETQYF. CDR3 nucleotides: TGTGCCAGCTCACCACCGGGGACAGGGGAAGAGACCCAGTACTTC.

In nucleotides, the CDR3 is TGTGCCAGCAGCGTAGGTGCGGGGGCTGAGACCCAGTACTTC. As protein: CASSVGAGAETQYF. The chain uses TRBV9 and TRBJ2-5, with a possible D match to TRBD2 (7 bases). Trimming shortened V by 0 bases and J by 5 bases, and 11 bases separated the two germline ends. CDR3 length equals 14 residues. Per the germline V gene, CDR1 is SGDLS and CDR2 is YYNGEE.